Below are 9 T cell receptor beta chains sequenced from a single sample in a study of CD8 T cells in Susac syndrome. Random hexamers were used to reverse transcribe the RNA input (roughly 0.5 to 1 ug). TCRdb reprocessed the immunoSEQ multiplex PCR reads with MiXCR, giving one entry per CDR3 protein. Here the sample spans roughly 190,000 distinct CDR3 sequences, roughly 92% being singletons. Sequencing was performed on CD4+ T cells from PBMCs. These receptor sequences come from a human donor in good health.

This rearrangement joins TRBV4-1 to TRBJ2-5, with D tentatively TRBD1 or TRBD2 (6 bases each). Trimming shortened V by 0 bases and J by 5 bases, and 16 bases separated the two germline ends. Germline assignment: CDR1 MGHRA and CDR2 YSYEKL. This CDR3 is 16 amino acids long. The CDR3 DNA reads as TGCGCCAGCAGCCAAGAAGAGGGGGGCGTCGGGGAGACCCAGTACTTC. Its protein product is CASSQEEGGVGETQYF.

The DNA for the CDR3 is TGTGCCAGCAGCTTGGTAGGGAGGGGGCAGTTCTTC. Residues: CASSLVGRGQFF. The chain joins TRBV5-6 to TRBJ2-1; 7 bases are a match to TRBD2. Losses at the gene ends were 0 bases for V and 12 bases for J; bases not matched to a gene: 3. Germline CDR1 SGHDT, CDR2 YYEEEE. This CDR3 spans 12 amino acids.

The chain is built from TRBV6-1 and TRBJ1-6; no reliable D call. The CDR3 is 15 amino acids. Trimming stripped 1 base from V and 8 bases from J, with 12 bases between. Per the germline V gene, CDR1 is MNHNS and CDR2 is SASEGT. Here the CDR3 DNA reads TGTGCCAGCAGTGAAGGTGCCGGGTTCCATTCACCCCTCCACTTT. Translated: CASSEGAGFHSPLHF.

V gene TRBV12-3 or TRBV12-4 combines with J gene TRBJ1-1, with no clear D. The V end was cut by 4 bases, the J end by 8 bases, with 14 bases between. CDR3 size: 13 residues. As DNA, the CDR3 is TGTGCCAGCAGTTATGCCCCTGGCCAGGAAGCTTTCTTT. Its protein product is CASSYAPGQEAFF.

The J gene is TRBJ1-2, the V gene TRBV6-2 or TRBV6-3; perhaps TRBD1 as D (5 bases). The CDR3 runs to 13 residues. Germline values: CDR1 MNHEY, CDR2 SVGEGT. Trimming left V 5 bases short and J 2 bases short, with 9 bases between. CDR3 in DNA: TGTGCCAGCAGTCCCGGGGCCAACTATGGCTACACCTTC. Its protein is CASSPGANYGYTF.

The chain has TRBV25-1 and TRBJ2-2, with D hard to call. Germline V lookup: CDR1 MGHDK, CDR2 SYGVNS. CDR3 length equals 13 residues. The ends were cut back, 7 bases at V and 2 bases at J, with 8 bases in the middle. The DNA for the CDR3 is TGTGCCAGCATGGGATTTAACACCGGGGAGCTGTTTTTT. Its translation is CASMGFNTGELFF.

This rearrangement joins TRBV7-2 to TRBJ2-6; 7 nucleotides line up with TRBD1. CDR1 is SGHTA and CDR2 is FQGNSA in the germline V gene. There are 17 residues in the CDR3. V was clipped by 4 bases and J by 0 bases; unmatched bases: 6. Here the CDR3 reads CASSSTGAISGANVLTF. As DNA, the CDR3 is TGTGCCAGCAGCTCTACAGGGGCCATCTCTGGGGCCAACGTCCTGACTTTC.

The J gene is TRBJ2-1, the V gene TRBV24-1, with TRBD2 matching over 8 bases. Germline V gives CDR1 KGHDR, CDR2 SFDVKD. V lost 0 bases, J lost 9 bases, and 0 bases stayed unmatched. The CDR3 runs to 13 residues. The CDR3 DNA is TGTGCCACCAGTGATTTGCGGGAGGGTGAGCAGTTCTTC. Its translation is CATSDLREGEQFF.

The V and J genes are TRBV9 and TRBJ1-2, with 11 bases aligning to TRBD1. CDR1 and CDR2 (germline): SGDLS, YYNGEE. CDR3 length equals 16 residues. V lost 2 bases to trimming and J lost 9 bases; unmatched junction nucleotides: 12. The CDR3 reads CASSVKIKGTGGSYTF. CDR3 nucleotides: TGTGCCAGCAGCGTGAAAATCAAAGGGACAGGGGGAAGCTACACCTTC.